The T cell receptor (beta chain) under discussion was sequenced for a study of naive and memory T cell subsets. Study results and limitations: Diversity fell and Gini index rose from naive through CM, EM, EMRA.

The table lists this clonotype with many counts. What it recognizes is unknown. CD4 T cells were positively selected, then CD8 T cells from the CD4-negative fraction. Both TRBC1 and TRBC2 were covered by a beta constant-region primer of two equimolar oligonucleotides. TCRdb recomputed calls from the UMI-ligation and nested PCR reads with MiXCR, one row per CDR3 protein. The profile covers about 90,000 distinct CDR3 sequences, with over 7% appearing a single time and 1.6% taken by the ten largest. The ends lost 3 bases at V and 2 bases at J; junction bases unmatched: 8. The CDR3 runs to 19 residues. Germline CDR1 and CDR2: KGHSH and LQKENI.

The chain employs TRBV18 and TRBJ2-1, with TRBD2 matching over 15 bases. The sample was central memory CD4+ T cells from blood. The TCR comes from a human donor in good health. The CDR3, as DNA: TGTGCCAGCTCACCCCCTGGACTAGCGGGGGGGTCGACCTACAATGAGCAGTTCTTC. Protein sequence: CASSPPGLAGGSTYNEQFF.